This T cell receptor (beta chain) came from a study of cytomegalovirus exposure and HLA in healthy donors. The PCR was carried out with 60 Vbeta primers and 13 Jbeta primers. Sequenced by immunoSEQ multiplex PCR; TCRdb stores in-frame clones only, minus some. This table has 180,000 or so clones, roughly 72% appearing once. Per the germline V gene, CDR1 is SGHTA and CDR2 is FQGNSA. CDR3 length: 13 amino acids. Trimming took off 2 bases at V and 7 bases at J, with 11 bases between the two ends. On this clone: What it binds is unknown.

General study results and limits: Later analysis showed TCR association rates varying by HLA locus, highest for DRB1 and lowest for HLA-C. The likely explanation for a cluster of highly shared sequence variants was sequencing artifact.

Source material: PBMCs. This TCR was sampled from a woman aged 25 to 39 in good health and CMV-seropositive. The rearrangement uses TRBV7-2 and TRBJ1-1; perhaps TRBD1 as D (5 bases). The CDR3 protein is CASSLRRQGEAFF. The CDR3 DNA reads TGTGCCAGCAGCTTAAGAAGGCAGGGTGAAGCTTTCTTT.